Here is one T cell receptor beta chain with its context. This clone's antigen is unknown. Base qualities are not provided; no much larger clone lies one nucleotide away. Libraries came from multiplex PCR. Sequencing was performed on an Illumina HiSeq 2500. TCRbeta libraries were built by three rounds of nested PCR using primers (Table S4), following protocols modified from ARM-PCR. PCR products of 200-500 bp were gel-excised and purified with the QIAquick gel extraction kit before sequencing. The published analysis was carried out like this. Reads were cleaned using Trimmomatic, were merged into complete CDR3 sequences using FLASH, and were assigned to V(D)J germline segments using MiTCR. VDJtools was used to compute clonal diversity as the inverse Simpson's index. A read counted as productive if the sequence was in-frame and lacked a premature stop codon. TCRdb trimmed the raw reads at Q25, called clones with MiXCR and kept productive beta chains. CDR3 protein sequences are deduplicated, and each keeps its most common genes and DNA. Clone size and V and J calls follow TCRdb, not the original study. In all, the sample holds 44,000 or so distinct CDR3 sequences, and roughly two thirds of those were seen once. Jointly, the top ten make up roughly 19% of the sample.

RNA was isolated from bulk, unsorted tissue, and RNA quality was assessed with a NanoDrop ND-1000 and an Agilent 2100. The normal lung samples consisted of distant non-tumor tissue collected more than 3 cm from the tumor edge. The donors were newly diagnosed lung cancer patients admitted for thoracic surgery in China from August to November 2014 who had not received prior chemotherapy. Patients who had received previous radiotherapy or chemotherapy, or who had another concurrent cancer, were excluded from the study. Surgical tissue pieces of 1-2 cm3 were preserved in RNAlater solution and stored at -80 °C until use. This entry belongs to a study of tumor and adjacent non-tumor tissue in lung cancer (dated by TCRdb to 2016 to 2019). Background for the entire study: By cancer type, the cohort comprised approximately twelve adenocarcinoma patients, 2 squamous cell carcinoma patients and 1 small cell lung cancer patient. Among the roughly 15 patients, ages ranged from about 31 to 80 years, around 10 were men and 5 were women, and disease was TNM stage I to III. A total of roughly 120,000,000 productive TCRbeta reads were generated by sequencing, corresponding to an average of roughly 4 million reads per sample. Using bulk TCRbeta repertoires from over 14 lung cancer patients, the study set lung tumor tissue side by side with matched distant non-tumor lung tissue. Under 35 paired specimens, one tumor and one normal lung sample per patient, were profiled by TCRbeta CDR3 sequencing.

CDR1 and CDR2, looked up from the germline V gene (reference sequence), are SGHAT and FQDESV. The CDR3 contains 15 residues, cysteine and phenylalanine counted. Only the CDR3 portion is preserved as DNA: 45 bases, with reading frame beginning at the first base. From V the trimming removes 6 bases and from J it removes 4 bases, while the gene matches leave 7 bases of the junction unaccounted for. General conclusions and limits of the study: The methods do not name the sequencing platform or mention unique molecular identifiers. The top 100 clones made up a significantly larger cumulative share of the repertoire in normal lung than in tumor tissue. Only 15 patients were included in the cohort, and the need for larger samples and more detailed clinical data was noted by the authors. Peripheral blood was not sequenced, so blood TCRbeta repertoires in these lung cancer patients were not examined. TCR diversity was significantly higher in younger patients, and greater tumor TCR diversity was associated with shorter overall survival and shorter disease-free survival. TCR diversity (inverse Simpson) was significantly higher in tumor than in normal lung tissue (roughly 430 vs 170, P = 0.0075, Mann-Whitney U test).

Sequenced input: distant non-tumor lung tissue. This sequence was found in a woman aged 40 to 55 with non-small cell lung cancer. Here the chain combines TRBV11-1 and TRBJ1-1; TRBD1 lines up with 11 middle nucleotides. The nucleotide sequence reads as follows: TGTGCCAGCAGTCTCGCGGGACAGGGGGTCACTGAAGCTTTCTTT. Translated, it gives CASSLAGQGVTEAFF.